The 16 T cell receptor beta chains listed next were all sequenced from one sample in a study of CD8+CD57+ T cells in acquired aplastic anemia. Selection for sequencing was limited to patients who had shown CD8+CD57+ cell expansion by flow cytometry. The template used for profiling TCR beta VDJ and CDR3 was genomic DNA. Via MiXCR, TCRdb re-called the reads, giving one row per CDR3 protein. Here the sample spans about 240,000 distinct CDR3 sequences, 40% to 50% being singletons. Sequenced input: sorted CD4+, CD8+, or CD8+CD57+ T cells (not recorded which) from PBMCs. The receptors derive from a human donor with aplastic anemia.

This clonotype was recorded at least ten times. The chain combines TRBV5-8 with TRBJ2-3, with unresolved D. The V end lost 4 bases, the J end lost 4 bases, and 7 bases lay between the germline ends. The germline CDR1 and CDR2 sequences are SGHTS and YDEGEE. The CDR3 loop spans 12 amino acids. CDR3 nucleotides: TGTGCCAGCAGCGAGTTGGCAGATACGCAGTATTTT. Translating it yields CASSELADTQYF.

A few counts support this clonotype. The rearrangement uses TRBV6-1 and TRBJ2-7; no reliable D call. Trimming stripped 5 bases from V and 3 bases from J, with 17 bases between. Germline V gene data show CDR1 as MNHNS and CDR2 as SASEGT. This CDR3 spans 15 amino acids. The CDR3 DNA follows: TGTGCCAGCAGTTTAACTAAGGGTTCAGGCTACGAGCAGTACTTC. It yields the protein CASSLTKGSGYEQYF.

This clonotype was counted at least ten times. The chain employs TRBV2 and TRBJ2-1; no reliable D call. This CDR3 has 13 residues. The germline V gene has CDR1 SNHLY and CDR2 FYNNEI. V was clipped by 8 bases and J by 5 bases, with 13 bases between them. The CDR3 reads CASGPGRNNEQFF. DNA for the CDR3: TGTGCCAGCGGCCCAGGACGGAACAATGAGCAGTTCTTC.

This clonotype has at least ten counts. Here the CDR3 DNA reads TGCGCCAGCAGCCAGCACAGTTATAATTCACCCCTCCACTTT. Encoded protein: CASSQHSYNSPLHF. This chain uses TRBV4-1 with TRBJ1-6, with D uncertain. V gave up 3 bases and J gave up 4 bases, with 7 bases separating them. The CDR3 runs 14 residues. Germline V gene sequence: CDR1 MGHRA, CDR2 YSYEKL.

This clonotype was found many times. This rearrangement joins TRBV7-9 to TRBJ1-2; a weak D match, TRBD1 (5 bases). Germline V lookup: CDR1 SEHNR, CDR2 FQNEAQ (reference sequence). The CDR3 contains 13 residues. V was pared by 6 bases and J by 8 bases, with 16 bases between. The CDR3 DNA reads as TGTGCCAGCAGTTCGGGACTGCAAGCGGGCTACACCTTC. Protein product: CASSSGLQAGYTF.

In the case of this clonotype: A junction boundary mismatches the germline segment, possibly from a read error. The chain combines TRBV5-1 with TRBJ2-3; 7 bases match TRBD1. The CDR3 sequence is 15 residues long. Germline CDR1 SGHRS, CDR2 YFSETQ. The CDR3 here is CTSRVTGMSTDTQYF. The CDR3, as DNA: TGCACCAGCCGCGTGACAGGGATGAGCACAGATACGCAGTATTTT.

V gene TRBV7-2 combines with J gene TRBJ2-5; TRBD2 might be the D (6 bases). Germline V gene data show CDR1 as SGHTA and CDR2 as FQGNSA. V was clipped by 3 bases and J by 5 bases, with 13 bases between them. The length of the CDR3 is 14 residues. CDR3 DNA sequence: TGTGCCAGCAGCTTTGGACGTCGGGGGGAGACCCAGTACTTC. It encodes CASSFGRRGETQYF.

With regard to this clonotype: A much bigger clone sits one base away, suggesting this may be a read error. The chain couples TRBV5-1 to TRBJ1-1; D gene uncertain. The CDR3 is 16 residues long. CDR1 and CDR2 (germline): SGHRS, YFSETQ. This chain's CDR3 is CASCLAQHSSDTEAFF. The CDR3 DNA sequence: TGCGCCAGCTGCTTGGCACAGCACAGTAGCGACACTGAAGCTTTCTTT.

The V call is TRBV7-2, the J call TRBJ2-1; D assignment may be TRBD1 or TRBD2 (6 bases each). In germline, CDR1 is SGHTA, CDR2 FQGNSA. Trimming took off 2 bases at V and 8 bases at J, with 16 bases between the two ends. The CDR3 extends over 15 amino acids. In DNA form, the CDR3 reads TGTGCCAGCAGCTTAAATGGGGGGCCTGTCGATGAGCAGTTCTTC. Encoded protein: CASSLNGGPVDEQFF.

This clonotype was detected ten times or more. This rearrangement joins TRBV14 to TRBJ2-7; D might be TRBD1 (6 bases). Trimming removed 1 base from V and 5 bases from J, with 12 bases in between. Germline lookup yields CDR1 SGHDN and CDR2 FVKESK. The CDR3 is 14 amino acids. In DNA form, the CDR3 reads TGTGCCAGCAGCCAAGGGCTCGGACAGAACGAGCAGTACTTC. Its translation: CASSQGLGQNEQYF.

A single count supports this clonotype. The chain couples TRBV15 to TRBJ2-6; the D gene is possibly TRBD1 (6 bases). The germline V gene has CDR1 LNHNV and CDR2 YYDKDF (reference sequence). V dropped 4 bases and J dropped 1 base, with 8 bases sitting between them. The CDR3 consists of 15 residues. In DNA, the CDR3 is TGTGCCACCAGCAATACAGGGTCTGGGGCCAACGTCCTGACTTTC. Protein product: CATSNTGSGANVLTF.

The chain has TRBV10-3 and TRBJ1-5; D not resolved. The CDR3 runs 16 residues. Germline values: CDR1 ENHRY, CDR2 SYGVKD. The V gene lost 0 bases and the J gene lost 0 bases, with 9 bases spanning the gap. This CDR3 is CAISESEAVSNQPQHF. In nucleotides, the CDR3 is TGTGCCATCAGTGAGTCGGAGGCAGTTAGCAATCAGCCCCAGCATTTT.

The J gene is TRBJ2-3, the V gene TRBV2, with D perhaps TRBD2 (6 bases). The germline CDR1 and CDR2 sequences are SNHLY and FYNNEI. The CDR3 consists of 13 residues. V was shortened by 4 bases and J by 4 bases, with 9 bases between the two germline ends. CDR3 region: CASSVGGADTQYF. The DNA for the CDR3 is TGTGCCAGCAGTGTTGGAGGGGCAGATACGCAGTATTTT.

This clonotype was seen repeatedly, ten times or more. The chain is built from TRBV20-1 and TRBJ2-1, with no clear D. CDR1 and CDR2 (germline): DFQATT, SNEGSKA (reference sequence). Trimming stripped 3 bases from V and 7 bases from J, with 13 bases between. The CDR3 has 13 residues. The CDR3 bases are TGCAGTGCTAGGCTCCTCTCGGGTAATGAGCAGTTCTTC. This encodes CSARLLSGNEQFF.

At least ten counts were recorded for this clonotype. The V call is TRBV9, the J call TRBJ1-6; TRBD1 matches at 9 bases. J was trimmed by 10 bases and V by 0 bases; bases with no gene match: 2. The germline CDR1 and CDR2 sequences are SGDLS and YYNGEE. The length of the CDR3 is 14 residues. CDR3: CASSVGQGGSPLHF. CDR3 in DNA: TGTGCCAGCAGCGTAGGACAGGGGGGATCACCCCTCCACTTT. The full variable domain, its missing parts supplied by reference TRBV9 and TRBJ1-6, is DSGVTQTPKHLITATGQRVTLRCSPRSGDLSVYWYQQSLDQGLQFLIQYYNGEERAKGNILERFSAQQFPDLHSELNLSSLELGDSALYFCASSVGQGGSPLHFGNGTRLTVT.

On this clonotype: Given a much more abundant clone one base away, this may be a read error. The chain has TRBV7-3 and TRBJ1-5, with a possible D match to TRBD1 (6 bases). Near its end, the DNA agrees better with TRBJ2-3, so the J call may be wrong. The CDR3 is 16 amino acids. The germline V gene has CDR1 SGHTA and CDR2 FQGTGA. CDR3 in amino acids: CASSSTGSSSNQPQYF. The CDR3 DNA is TGTGCCAGCAGCTCTACAGGGTCGTCGAGCAATCAGCCCCAGTATTTT.